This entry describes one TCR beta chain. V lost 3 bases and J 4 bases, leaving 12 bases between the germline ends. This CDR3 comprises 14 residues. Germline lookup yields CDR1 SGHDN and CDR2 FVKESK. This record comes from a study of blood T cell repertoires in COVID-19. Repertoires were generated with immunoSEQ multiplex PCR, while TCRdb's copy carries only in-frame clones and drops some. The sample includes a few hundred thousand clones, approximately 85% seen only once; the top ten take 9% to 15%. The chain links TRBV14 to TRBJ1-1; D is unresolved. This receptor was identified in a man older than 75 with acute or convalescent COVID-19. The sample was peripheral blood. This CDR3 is CASSQVRARTEAFF. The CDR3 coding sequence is TGTGCCAGCAGCCAGGTTCGAGCGCGCACTGAAGCTTTCTTT.